Below, one T cell receptor beta chain is given with its context. This CDR3 contains 12 residues. Trimming took 2 bases from V and 4 from J, leaving 6 bases between them. CDR1 is SGHKS, CDR2 YYEKEE, per germline (reference sequence). The sample belongs to a study of blood T cell repertoires in COVID-19. TCRdb's copy holds only in-frame clones and misses some; the assay was immunoSEQ multiplex PCR. The table includes about 180,000 clones, around 83% detected once. V is TRBV5-5 and J is TRBJ2-5; D remains unclear. The receptor's source is a human donor in a cohort sampled during active COVID-19. Sequences were obtained from peripheral blood. For the CDR3, the DNA is TGTGCCAGCAGCTTCCGGGTAGAGACCCAGTACTTC. Translated: CASSFRVETQYF.